These 24 T cell receptor beta chains were sequenced from one sample in a study of CD8 T cells in Susac syndrome. Random hexamers served to reverse transcribe about 0.45 to 1 ug RNA. Each CDR3 protein is one row after TCRdb ran MiXCR on the immunoSEQ multiplex PCR reads. The sample records 300,000 to 350,000 distinct CDR3 sequences, 90% to 95% being singletons. Sequencing input: CD4+ T cells from PBMCs. The source is a human donor with multiple sclerosis.

This rearrangement joins TRBV14 to TRBJ2-5; weak D call: TRBD2 (6 bases). This CDR3 is built from 17 residues. The germline gives CDR1 SGHDN, CDR2 FVKESK. V lost 0 bases to trimming and J lost 5 bases, with 19 bases between them. In DNA, the CDR3 is TGTGCCAGCAGCCAAGATTGGGGCGGGATTCAGGTGGAGACCCAGTACTTC. Protein product: CASSQDWGGIQVETQYF.

This clonotype was observed a single time. V is TRBV3-1 and J is TRBJ1-5, with a weak D call TRBD1 (5 bases). The ends were cut back, 3 bases at V and 7 bases at J, with 10 bases in the middle. Per the germline V gene, CDR1 is LGHDT and CDR2 is YNNKEL (reference sequence). There are 13 residues in the CDR3. CDR3 in DNA: TGTGCCAGCAGCCAGCAGGGTTGGCAGCCCCAGCATTTT. It translates to CASSQQGWQPQHF.

V usage is TRBV7-2 and J usage is TRBJ2-2, with TRBD1 identical over 7 bases. Looked up from germline, CDR1 is SGHTA and CDR2 is FQGNSA. This CDR3 comprises 17 residues. With 1 base clipped from V and 1 base from J, the junction kept 6 bases outside the gene matches. In DNA, the CDR3 is TGTGCCAGCAGCTTAGAGCACAGGGGATTGAACACCGGGGAGCTGTTTTTT. This encodes CASSLEHRGLNTGELFF. The variable domain in full, with the rest retrieved from reference TRBV7-2 and TRBJ2-2, is GAGVSQSPSNKVTEKGKDVELRCDPISGHTALYWYRQSLGQGLEFLIYFQGNSAPDKSGLPSDRFSAERTGGSVSTLTIQRTQQEDSAVYLCASSLEHRGLNTGELFFGEGSRLTVL.

The chain joins TRBV15 to TRBJ2-1; D uncertain. The V gene's germline CDR1 is LNHNV and CDR2 YYDKDF (reference sequence). V was trimmed by 1 base and J by 0 bases, leaving 10 bases between them. The CDR3 has 16 amino acids. CDR3 residues: CATSRGTTGSYNEQFF. Written as DNA, the CDR3 is TGTGCCACCAGCAGAGGTACGACGGGCTCCTACAATGAGCAGTTCTTC.

The chain links TRBV30 to TRBJ2-5, with 7 bases fitting TRBD2. The germline gives CDR1 GTSNPN, CDR2 SVGIG (reference sequence). The CDR3 loop spans 16 amino acids. The V gene end was trimmed by 3 bases and the J gene end by 4 bases; junction bases not matched to a gene: 14. The CDR3 region has the DNA TGTGCCTGGAGGGGATTCAGACAGCGGGGTGGAGAGACCCAGTACTTC. It encodes CAWRGFRQRGGETQYF.

The V and J genes are TRBV6-2 or TRBV6-3 and TRBJ2-4; D unresolved. Germline CDR1 is MNHEY and CDR2 is SVGEGT. CDR3 length: 17 amino acids. The V end lost 2 bases, the J end lost 0 bases, and 14 bases lay between the germline ends. CDR3 in amino acids: CASSYGPFELAKNIQYF. CDR3 coding DNA: TGTGCCAGCAGTTACGGTCCATTTGAACTAGCCAAAAACATTCAGTACTTC.

The chain employs TRBV12-3 or TRBV12-4 and TRBJ1-5, with D unresolved. V gave up 3 bases and J gave up 6 bases, with 12 bases separating them. This CDR3 has 14 residues. The CDR3 reads CASSFTLAGQPQHF. The DNA for the CDR3 is TGTGCCAGCAGTTTTACCTTAGCGGGTCAGCCCCAGCATTTT.

CDR3 coding DNA: TGTGCCAGCAGTTTACAAGGGAGGGAAAAACTGTTTTTT. Amino acid sequence: CASSLQGREKLFF. The rearrangement links TRBV27 to TRBJ1-4, with unresolved D. This CDR3 region has 13 residues. Germline CDR1 MNHEY, CDR2 SMNVEV (reference sequence). The V end lost 2 bases, the J end lost 8 bases, and 9 bases lay between the germline ends.

The CDR3 sequence: CSVSGDRVYYNEQFF. The CDR3 nucleotides read TGCAGCGTTTCGGGGGACAGGGTATATTACAATGAGCAGTTCTTC. The V gene is TRBV29-1, the J gene TRBJ2-1, with 9 bases that match TRBD1. J gave up 4 bases and V 5 bases, and 9 bases lay outside the gene matches. CDR3 size: 15 residues. CDR1 and CDR2 (germline): SQVTM, ANQGSEA.

CDR3 sequence: CASSAQQGGSAFF. The CDR3 coding sequence is TGTGCCAGCAGCGCCCAACAAGGGGGTTCAGCTTTCTTT. This chain joins TRBV9 and TRBJ1-1; D may be TRBD1 (6 bases). The CDR3 is 13 amino acids. Trimming stripped 3 bases from V and 10 bases from J, with 16 bases between. CDR1 is SGDLS, CDR2 YYNGEE, per germline.

The rearrangement joins TRBV20-1 to TRBJ1-5, with 7 bases fitting TRBD1. The V gene end was trimmed by 1 base and the J gene end by 4 bases; junction bases not matched to a gene: 7. Germline-derived CDR1 and CDR2 are DFQATT and SNEGSKA (reference sequence). The CDR3 totals 15 residues. The chain's CDR3 is CSARVSGTVNQPQHF. In DNA form, the CDR3 reads TGCAGTGCTAGAGTATCCGGGACAGTAAATCAGCCCCAGCATTTT.

The rearrangement joins TRBV20-1 to TRBJ2-1; 9 nucleotides match TRBD2. Germline assignment: CDR1 DFQATT and CDR2 SNEGSKA (reference sequence). The V gene end was trimmed by 6 bases and the J gene end by 9 bases; junction bases not matched to a gene: 12. This CDR3 comprises 14 residues. The CDR3 spells CSARPAGGPGEQFF. As DNA, the CDR3 is TGCAGTGCAAGACCGGCGGGGGGGCCAGGTGAGCAGTTCTTC.

This clonotype was found once. The V call is TRBV18, the J call TRBJ2-7; 7 nucleotides line up with TRBD2. The CDR3 is 15 residues long. Germline loops: CDR1 KGHSH, CDR2 LQKENI. The V segment lost 4 bases and the J segment 3 bases; nucleotides outside the gene matches: 9. In nucleotides, the CDR3 is TGTGCCAGCTCACAGGGGACTATGAAAAGCTACGAGCAGTACTTC. It yields the protein CASSQGTMKSYEQYF.

The chain links TRBV3-1 to TRBJ2-3; D unclear. This CDR3 contains 16 residues. Germline assignment: CDR1 LGHDT and CDR2 YNNKEL (reference sequence). The V and J ends lost 3 bases and 4 bases respectively, with 17 bases between them. CDR3 in amino acids: CASSQIHGGSADTQYF. The CDR3, as DNA: TGTGCCAGCAGCCAGATACATGGCGGATCGGCAGATACGCAGTATTTT.

The rearrangement joins TRBV11-2 to TRBJ2-1; TRBD2 matches 7 bases. The CDR3 has 12 residues. Germline V gene sequence: CDR1 SGHAT, CDR2 FQNNGV. Trimming cost V 5 bases and J 9 bases; bases outside gene matches: 4. DNA for the CDR3: TGTGCCAGCAGCACGACTAGCTTTGAGCAGTTCTTC. This encodes CASSTTSFEQFF. Variable domain in full (rest from reference TRBV11-2 and TRBJ2-1): EAGVAQSPRYKIIEKRQSVAFWCNPISGHATLYWYQQILGQGPKLLIQFQNNGVVDDSQLPKDRFSAERLKGVDSTLKIQPAKLEDSAVYLCASSTTSFEQFFGPGTRLTVL.

This chain connects TRBV7-3 to TRBJ1-2, with TRBD1 matching 8 bases. Germline V lookup: CDR1 SGHTA, CDR2 FQGTGA. The CDR3 consists of 14 residues. V shed 2 bases and J 6 bases; nucleotides not matched to a gene: 5. The CDR3 sequence is CASSLRPGGDGYTF. For the CDR3, the DNA is TGTGCCAGCAGCTTACGCCCAGGGGGCGATGGCTACACCTTC.

The table lists this clonotype with a count of one. V and J are TRBV30 and TRBJ2-7; weak D call: TRBD2 (7 bases). CDR3 length equals 13 residues. V was trimmed by 0 bases and J by 6 bases, leaving 12 bases between them. CDR1 and CDR2 (germline): GTSNPN, SVGIG (reference sequence). CDR3 coding DNA: TGTGCCTGGAGTGTTGCAGGGGAGGGCGAGCAGTACTTC. Amino acids: CAWSVAGEGEQYF.

The rearrangement uses TRBV27 and TRBJ1-1; D unclear. Germline lookup yields CDR1 MNHEY and CDR2 SMNVEV (reference sequence). Between the trimmed V and J ends, which lost 2 bases and 7 bases, there was a span of 14 bases. The CDR3 is 14 residues long. CDR3 sequence reads: CASSLRVFGGEAFF. In nucleotides, the CDR3 is TGTGCCAGCAGTTTAAGAGTTTTCGGCGGTGAAGCTTTCTTT.

The chain carries TRBV6-1 and TRBJ1-3; the D is unclear. V gave up 6 bases and J gave up 0 bases, with 18 bases separating them. Germline V gene sequence: CDR1 MNHNS, CDR2 SASEGT. This CDR3 is 17 amino acids long. CDR3 sequence reads: CASSPRPRRASGNTIYF. CDR3 coding DNA: TGTGCCAGCAGCCCCCGACCCAGAAGGGCCTCTGGAAACACCATATATTTT.

The V and J genes are TRBV29-1 and TRBJ2-1; maybe TRBD1 (5 bases). Trimming pared 8 bases from V and 9 bases from J, leaving 17 bases between. This CDR3 comprises 12 residues. From germline, CDR1 is SQVTM and CDR2 ANQGSEA. Written as DNA, the CDR3 is TGCAGCACAAGGGGTCCCCGCGCTGAGCAGTTCTTC. The encoded protein is CSTRGPRAEQFF.

This sequence joins TRBV29-1 and TRBJ2-7; either TRBD1 or TRBD2 may fit D (5 bases each). The V end lost 7 bases, the J end lost 3 bases, and 13 bases lay between the germline ends. Germline values: CDR1 SQVTM, CDR2 ANQGSEA. The CDR3 is made up of 12 amino acids. The CDR3 bases are TGCAGCGCTGCAGAGGGGAGCTACGAGCAGTACTTC. Its translation: CSAAEGSYEQYF.

The table lists this clonotype with a count of one. This chain uses TRBV5-1 with TRBJ2-7; D may be TRBD1 (5 bases). CDR1 SGHRS and CDR2 YFSETQ come from the germline V gene. The ends were cut back, 3 bases at V and 6 bases at J, with 16 bases in the middle. There are 14 residues in the CDR3. CDR3 amino acids: CASSSSRTPPEQYF. The DNA for the CDR3 is TGCGCCAGCAGCTCATCCAGGACACCTCCCGAGCAGTACTTC.

The chain uses TRBV12-5 and TRBJ1-5; D may be TRBD1 (5 bases). The V gene lost 10 bases and the J gene lost 6 bases, with 10 bases spanning the gap. Germline V gene lookup returns CDR1 LGHNT and CDR2 FRNRAP. The CDR3 covers 11 residues. Here the CDR3 DNA reads TGTGCTACCGGAGACAGTCAGCCCCAGCATTTT. Its protein is CATGDSQPQHF.

V gene TRBV24-1 combines with J gene TRBJ2-5, with a tentative D call TRBD1 (5 bases). There are 15 residues in the CDR3. Germline assignment: CDR1 KGHDR and CDR2 SFDVKD. Deletions cut 4 bases from V and 5 bases from J, with 16 bases between. The CDR3 loop reads CATSETLGPKETQYF. As DNA, the CDR3 is TGTGCCACCAGTGAAACCTTGGGGCCGAAGGAGACCCAGTACTTC.